A selection of T cell receptor beta chains follows, all from one sample in a study of T cell repertoires in cytomegalovirus infection. Via MiXCR, TCRdb re-called the reads, giving one row per CDR3 protein. The sample includes a few hundred thousand distinct CDR3 sequences, about 17% of them seen just once. The sample was CD8+ T cells from PBMCs. These receptors were taken from a human donor in good health (CMV status not recorded). Some clones in this sample may be carry-over from other donors' samples. Both conserved end residues are part of each CDR3. Fields, in order: clone size, D gene, J gene, V gene, CDR3 DNA, CDR3 protein. D genes are given only for firm matches. Size tells how often a clone was seen (once, few, many) or the class of an expanded clone, and some rows leave it out.

clone_size: .; d_call: .; j_call: TRBJ1-1; v_call: TRBV5-6; cdr3_nt: TGTGCCAGCAGCTTTTGGCAGAGCACTGAAGCTTTCTTT; cdr3_aa: CASSFWQSTEAFF
clone_size: few; d_call: TRBD1; j_call: TRBJ2-2; v_call: TRBV7-9; cdr3_nt: TGTGCCAGCAGCTTAGCGGGACAGGGGGCGGAGCTGTTTTTT; cdr3_aa: CASSLAGQGAELFF
clone_size: .; d_call: TRBD1; j_call: TRBJ2-7; v_call: TRBV20-1; cdr3_nt: TGCAGTGCTAGAGATACAGGGGTGGTAACTTACGAGCAGTACTTC; cdr3_aa: CSARDTGVVTYEQYF
clone_size: .; d_call: .; j_call: TRBJ1-4; v_call: TRBV28; cdr3_nt: TGTGCCAGCAGTCCCTCGACAGCAACTAATGAAAAACTGTTTTTT; cdr3_aa: CASSPSTATNEKLFF
clone_size: many; d_call: .; j_call: TRBJ1-6; v_call: TRBV7-2; cdr3_nt: TGTGCCAGCGAGGACCCCGTGAACCCGAATTCTTCACCCCTCCACTTT; cdr3_aa: CASEDPVNPNSSPLHF
clone_size: .; d_call: .; j_call: TRBJ1-5; v_call: TRBV27; cdr3_nt: TGTGCCAGCAGTTCGGGGACGTCTAGCAATCAGCCCCAGCATTTT; cdr3_aa: CASSSGTSSNQPQHF
clone_size: many; d_call: .; j_call: TRBJ1-1; v_call: TRBV7-8; cdr3_nt: TGTGCCAGCAGCTTAGTGGTCGGTGGTGAGAACACTGAAGCTTTCTTT; cdr3_aa: CASSLVVGGENTEAFF
clone_size: many; d_call: .; j_call: TRBJ1-2; v_call: TRBV5-1; cdr3_nt: TGCGCCAGCAGCTTGGAGTATGACGCGGGCTACACCTTC; cdr3_aa: CASSLEYDAGYTF
clone_size: few; d_call: .; j_call: TRBJ1-1; v_call: TRBV29-1; cdr3_nt: TGCAGCGTGGAAGACAGTTACACTGAAGCTTTCTTT; cdr3_aa: CSVEDSYTEAFF
clone_size: many; d_call: .; j_call: TRBJ1-5; v_call: TRBV7-9; cdr3_nt: TGTGCCAGCAGCTTAGGGAATTTACAGCCCCAGCATTTT; cdr3_aa: CASSLGNLQPQHF